One and the same sample provided the 27 T cell receptor beta chains below, sequenced in a study of shared clonotypes between healthy human individuals. Only CD45RO-negative cells positively selected for CCR7 counted as naive CD8 cells, so terminally differentiated effector memory CD45RA+ cells were excluded. The method was immunoSEQ multiplex PCR; TCRdb's version includes in-frame clones alone and lacks a portion of them. Of around 2,000,000 clones in the sample, about 93% were seen once. Sequenced: naive CD8+ T cells from PBMCs. The receptors were sampled from a man between 18 and 29 years old in good health. Some clones in this sample may be carry-over from other donors' samples.

The chain is built from TRBV28 and TRBJ1-1; a possible D gene is TRBD1 (6 bases). The V and J ends lost 6 bases and 0 bases respectively, with 14 bases between them. From germline, CDR1 is MDHEN and CDR2 SYDVKM. CDR3 size: 15 residues. The CDR3 nucleotides read TGTGCCAGCAGGACGCACAGGGAAATGAACACTGAAGCTTTCTTT. Its protein is CASRTHREMNTEAFF.

The V call is TRBV11-2, the J call TRBJ2-1, with D perhaps assigned TRBD1 or TRBD2 (6 bases each). The CDR3 totals 16 residues. V lost 3 bases, J lost 5 bases, and 17 bases lay in between. Looked up from germline, CDR1 is SGHAT and CDR2 is FQNNGV. The CDR3 protein is CASSLVGGLVDNEQFF. Written as DNA, the CDR3 is TGTGCCAGCAGCTTGGTAGGGGGACTGGTAGACAATGAGCAGTTCTTC.

The rearrangement uses TRBV29-1 and TRBJ2-3; weak D call: TRBD2 (7 bases). Germline V gene sequence: CDR1 SQVTM, CDR2 ANQGSEA. Between the trimmed V and J ends, which lost 0 bases and 3 bases, there was a span of 13 bases. The CDR3 totals 15 residues. In DNA form, the CDR3 reads TGCAGCGTTGAAGATGGGAGGGGGGCAACAGATACGCAGTATTTT. Translated, it gives CSVEDGRGATDTQYF.

The chain uses TRBV2 and TRBJ1-5, with D hard to call. The CDR3 sequence is 16 residues long. V gave up 8 bases and J gave up 2 bases, with 19 bases separating them. Germline loops: CDR1 SNHLY, CDR2 FYNNEI. CDR3 in DNA: TGTGCCAGCTTTATTGGGTCAGTTGGGCGCAATCAGCCCCAGCATTTT. It translates to CASFIGSVGRNQPQHF.

The CDR3 DNA reads TGTGCCAGCAGCTTCGTTAGGTGGGGCAATGAGCAGTTCTTC. This sequence encodes CASSFVRWGNEQFF. This chain uses TRBV11-1 with TRBJ2-1, with D hard to call. This CDR3 is built from 14 residues. The V end was cut by 3 bases, the J end by 6 bases, with 12 bases between. Germline V lookup: CDR1 SGHAT, CDR2 FQDESV (reference sequence). Complete variable domain (other parts from reference TRBV11-1 and TRBJ2-1): EAEVAQSPRYKITEKSQAVAFWCDPISGHATLYWYRQILGQGPELLVQFQDESVVDDSQLPKDRFSAERLKGVDSTLKIQPAELGDSAMYLCASSFVRWGNEQFFGPGTRLTVL.

The V gene is TRBV5-6, the J gene TRBJ1-3; the match to TRBD1 covers 9 bases. The CDR3 covers 16 residues. CDR1 and CDR2 (germline): SGHDT, YYEEEE. V lost 1 base and J lost 4; bases outside the gene matches: 6. CDR3 bases: TGTGCCAGCAGCTTGTTAGGGACAGGGAAAGGAAACACCATATATTTT. Protein: CASSLLGTGKGNTIYF.

This clone was picked up a small number of times. The chain employs TRBV11-3 and TRBJ2-1; 8 bases match TRBD2. V trimming: 1 base; J trimming: 2 bases; junction bases outside the gene matches: 4. Germline CDR1 SGHNT, CDR2 YENEEA. The length of the CDR3 is 16 residues. CDR3 nucleotide sequence: TGTGCCAGCAGCTTAGTGGCAGCGGGAGCCTACAATGAGCAGTTCTTC. It specifies CASSLVAAGAYNEQFF. Drawing the rest from reference TRBV11-3 and TRBJ2-1, the complete variable domain is EAGVVQSPRYKIIEKKQPVAFWCNPISGHNTLYWYLQNLGQGPELLIRYENEEAVDDSQLPKDRFSAERLKGVDSTLKIQPAELGDSAVYLCASSLVAAGAYNEQFFGPGTRLTVL.

This chain uses TRBV5-1 with TRBJ2-5, with 12 bases fitting TRBD1. The CDR3 spans 15 residues. Germline loops: CDR1 SGHRS, CDR2 YFSETQ. Losses at the gene ends were 4 bases for V and 4 bases for J; bases not matched to a gene: 5. The CDR3 DNA is TGCGCCAGCAGCCGGGGACAGGGGGCTGGAGAGACCCAGTACTTC. Protein sequence: CASSRGQGAGETQYF.

V and J are TRBV4-3 and TRBJ2-2, with no clear D. This CDR3 is 15 amino acids long. Germline V lookup: CDR1 LGHNA, CDR2 YSLEER. Trimming took off 1 base at V and 1 base at J, with 7 bases between the two ends. The CDR3 nucleotides are TGCGCCAGCAGCCAAGTGCGGCGGAACACCGGGGAGCTGTTTTTT. It translates to CASSQVRRNTGELFF.

The table lists this clone with a few counts. The sample has other DNA sequences that encode this CDR3 too. This chain links TRBV29-1 with TRBJ1-1; 7 positions agree with TRBD1. The CDR3 loop spans 13 amino acids. V shed 4 bases and J 2 bases; nucleotides not matched to a gene: 4. Looked up from germline, CDR1 is SQVTM and CDR2 is ANQGSEA. The CDR3 here is CSVGDSPNTEAFF. As DNA, the CDR3 is TGCAGCGTTGGGGACAGTCCAAACACTGAAGCTTTCTTT.

The chain carries TRBV2 and TRBJ2-3, with TRBD2 matching 15 bases. The germline V gene encodes CDR1 SNHLY and CDR2 FYNNEI. Trimming took 2 bases from V and 5 from J; bases not matched to a gene: 5. The CDR3 length is 17 residues. CDR3 protein: CASSESGTSGRRDTQYF. The CDR3 bases are TGTGCCAGCAGTGAATCCGGGACTAGCGGGAGGCGAGATACGCAGTATTTT.

The chain has TRBV9 and TRBJ2-7; TRBD2 matches 11 bases. The ends lost 2 bases at V and 6 bases at J; junction bases unmatched: 10. CDR1 SGDLS and CDR2 YYNGEE come from the germline V gene. This CDR3 region has 16 residues. In DNA form, the CDR3 reads TGTGCCAGCAGCGTGAACCTAGCGGGAGGTCTGGGCGAGCAGTACTTC. It codes for CASSVNLAGGLGEQYF.

This clone was observed once. In DNA form, the CDR3 reads TGTGCCAGCACCCTAACACAGGGGGCGAGGGGGATGAACACTGAAGCTTTCTTT. Protein: CASTLTQGARGMNTEAFF. The chain couples TRBV2 to TRBJ1-1; TRBD1 matches 9 bases. J was trimmed by 0 bases and V by 7 bases; bases with no gene match: 15. The CDR3 totals 18 residues. Germline CDR1 SNHLY, CDR2 FYNNEI.

The chain employs TRBV7-9 and TRBJ1-5; perhaps TRBD1 as D (6 bases). V lost 5 bases, J lost 3 bases, and 14 bases lay in between. CDR3 size: 15 residues. From germline, CDR1 is SEHNR and CDR2 FQNEAQ (reference sequence). The CDR3 sequence is CASSRGSGVNQPQHF. CDR3 in DNA: TGTGCCAGCAGCAGGGGATCAGGGGTCAATCAGCCCCAGCATTTT.

The rearrangement links TRBV19 to TRBJ2-5; D is possibly TRBD2 (6 bases). The germline gives CDR1 LNHDA, CDR2 SQIVND (reference sequence). V lost 4 bases, J lost 3 bases, and 12 bases lay in between. There are 14 residues in the CDR3. The CDR3 nucleotides read TGTGCCAGTAGTACCAGCGGGTGGGAAGAGACCCAGTACTTC. This translates into CASSTSGWEETQYF.

The chain is built from TRBV7-9 and TRBJ1-2; a weak D match, TRBD1 (6 bases). The CDR3 has 14 residues. CDR1 SEHNR and CDR2 FQNEAQ come from the germline V gene (reference sequence). The V and J ends lost 5 bases and 4 bases respectively, with 14 bases between them. In DNA, the CDR3 is TGTGCCAGCAGCCCCGGACAGACTCTCTATGGCTACACCTTC. This sequence encodes CASSPGQTLYGYTF. The variable domain in full, completed from reference TRBV7-9 and TRBJ1-2, reads DTGVSQNPRHKITKRGQNVTFRCDPISEHNRLYWYRQTLGQGPEFLTYFQNEAQLEKSRLLSDRFSAERPKGSFSTLEIQRTEQGDSAMYLCASSPGQTLYGYTFGSGTRLTVV.

The chain links TRBV28 to TRBJ2-7, with no clear D. The germline gives CDR1 MDHEN, CDR2 SYDVKM. The CDR3 covers 16 residues. The V end lost 6 bases, the J end lost 0 bases, and 18 bases lay between the germline ends. Written as DNA, the CDR3 is TGTGCCAGCAGCCCCCGCCTAGGCTTAGACTCCTACGAGCAGTACTTC. As protein: CASSPRLGLDSYEQYF.

For the CDR3, the DNA is TGTGCCAGCAAACAGCGGGGGGAGACCCAGTACTTC. It specifies CASKQRGETQYF. The chain is built from TRBV28 and TRBJ2-5, with 8 bases identical to TRBD2. V lost 7 bases and J lost 5; bases outside the gene matches: 3. CDR3 size: 12 residues. Per germline, CDR1 MDHEN and CDR2 SYDVKM.

This clone was picked up one time. The chain is built from TRBV28 and TRBJ2-2; TRBD1 might be the D (6 bases). The germline V gene encodes CDR1 MDHEN and CDR2 SYDVKM. The CDR3 runs to 12 residues. The ends were cut back, 8 bases at V and 3 bases at J, with 7 bases in the middle. The CDR3 DNA reads as TGTGCCAGCCACAGGGACACCGGGGAGCTGTTTTTT. Translating gives CASHRDTGELFF.

About this clone itself: The same CDR3 can be traced to other DNA sequences in this sample. J is TRBJ2-7 and V is TRBV9; D gene uncertain. V was shortened by 0 bases and J by 7 bases, with 11 bases between the two germline ends. Germline loops: CDR1 SGDLS, CDR2 YYNGEE. The CDR3 consists of 13 residues. CDR3 DNA sequence: TGTGCCAGCAGCGTAGGGGGAACTGGTGAGCAGTACTTC. Its translation is CASSVGGTGEQYF.

There are a few counts of this clone. This chain connects TRBV16 to TRBJ1-2; no clear D gene. The V gene lost 0 bases and the J gene lost 3 bases, with 5 bases spanning the gap. The CDR3 extends over 13 amino acids. The germline V gene has CDR1 KGHSY and CDR2 FQNENV. CDR3 loop: CASSQSVDYGYTF. The CDR3 DNA follows: TGTGCCAGCAGCCAATCGGTTGACTATGGCTACACCTTC. The full variable domain, with the rest looked up from reference TRBV16 and TRBJ1-2, is GEEVAQTPKHLVRGEGQKAKLYCAPIKGHSYVFWYQQVLKNEFKFLISFQNENVFDETGMPKERFSAKCLPNSPCSLEIQATKLEDSAVYFCASSQSVDYGYTFGSGTRLTVV.

The CDR3 is CASLGLNTGELFF. The CDR3 DNA reads as TGTGCCAGCCTCGGACTAAACACCGGGGAGCTGTTTTTT. The V gene is TRBV6-1, the J gene TRBJ2-2; tentatively, D is TRBD2 (6 bases). CDR1 is MNHNS, CDR2 SASEGT, per germline. This CDR3 spans 13 amino acids. V was pared by 8 bases and J by 2 bases, with 9 bases between.

Concerning this clone: Other DNA sequences in this specimen translate into the identical CDR3. V and J are TRBV29-1 and TRBJ2-1; TRBD2 matches at 8 bases. The V segment lost 1 base and the J segment 0 bases; nucleotides outside the gene matches: 2. In germline, CDR1 is SQVTM, CDR2 ANQGSEA. This CDR3 region has 15 residues. The CDR3 loop is CSVEGLAGSYNEQFF. CDR3 in DNA: TGCAGCGTTGAAGGGCTAGCGGGCTCCTACAATGAGCAGTTCTTC.

In this sample, this clone turned up once. Other DNA sequences of this sample code for an identical CDR3. This chain uses TRBV11-2 with TRBJ2-7, with unresolved D. V shed 5 bases and J shed 7 bases, with 15 bases lying between them. This CDR3 spans 13 amino acids. CDR1 SGHAT and CDR2 FQNNGV come from the germline V gene. The CDR3: CASSLPGLGEQYF. Written as DNA, the CDR3 is TGTGCCAGCAGCCTCCCCGGGTTAGGGGAGCAGTACTTC.

Concerning this clone itself: Other nucleotide sequences from this sample produce the same CDR3. This rearrangement joins TRBV9 to TRBJ2-7, with D maybe TRBD2 (6 bases). The V and J ends lost 1 base and 6 bases respectively, with 8 bases between them. Germline-derived CDR1 and CDR2 are SGDLS and YYNGEE. There are 12 residues in the CDR3. The CDR3 spells CASSVSGGEQYF. The CDR3 DNA follows: TGTGCCAGCAGCGTATCCGGGGGCGAGCAGTACTTC.

The chain combines TRBV28 with TRBJ2-1; 14 bases agree with TRBD2. CDR3 length: 15 residues. Germline values: CDR1 MDHEN, CDR2 SYDVKM. V shed 9 bases, J shed 3 bases, and the junction held 4 bases outside the gene matches. The CDR3 sequence: CASRTSGRLYNEQFF. CDR3 in DNA: TGTGCCAGTCGGACTAGCGGGAGGCTCTACAATGAGCAGTTCTTC.

The chain couples TRBV7-3 to TRBJ1-5, with D tentatively TRBD1 (5 bases). The CDR3 has 13 residues. CDR1 and CDR2 (germline): SGHTA, FQGTGA. V shed 5 bases and J shed 7 bases, with 12 bases lying between them. The CDR3 sequence is CASSPGRGQPQHF. Written as DNA, the CDR3 is TGTGCCAGCAGCCCCGGGCGGGGCCAGCCCCAGCATTTT.